The sequence of this TCR beta chain was determined in a study of T cells in Graves' hyperthyroidism and ophthalmopathy. This clonotype was detected many times. What it binds is unknown. This CDR3 contains 15 residues. Germline-derived CDR1 and CDR2 are SGHDT and YYEEEE. The trim removed 3 bases at V and 2 bases at J, leaving 8 bases unmatched. The authors deemed Graves' hyperthyroidism stable absent ophthalmopathy progression within 18 months. Exclusion criteria comprised uncontrolled infection, other autoimmune disease, pregnancy or lactation. Cells are PBMCs isolated from more than 8.5 ml of fresh blood. Researchers amplified the TCR beta CDR3 regions from RNA transcripts. First-round RT-PCR targeting the TCR CDR3 was performed with the HTBI primer set. TCRdb reprocessed the multiplex PCR reads with MiXCR, giving one entry per CDR3 protein. Found here are 450,000 to 650,000 distinct CDR3 sequences, around 21% of them singletons; the top ten hold around 27%.

Study-wide results and limits: Blood also held most thyroid clonotypes expanded beyond 0.001.

The TCR was taken from a man aged 18 to 35 with Graves' hyperthyroidism. The sequenced material came from blood. This rearrangement joins TRBV5-6 to TRBJ2-7; 7 nucleotides align to TRBD1. CDR3 in amino acids: CASSYDRVETYEQYF. DNA for the CDR3: TGTGCCAGCAGCTACGACAGGGTTGAAACCTACGAGCAGTACTTC.